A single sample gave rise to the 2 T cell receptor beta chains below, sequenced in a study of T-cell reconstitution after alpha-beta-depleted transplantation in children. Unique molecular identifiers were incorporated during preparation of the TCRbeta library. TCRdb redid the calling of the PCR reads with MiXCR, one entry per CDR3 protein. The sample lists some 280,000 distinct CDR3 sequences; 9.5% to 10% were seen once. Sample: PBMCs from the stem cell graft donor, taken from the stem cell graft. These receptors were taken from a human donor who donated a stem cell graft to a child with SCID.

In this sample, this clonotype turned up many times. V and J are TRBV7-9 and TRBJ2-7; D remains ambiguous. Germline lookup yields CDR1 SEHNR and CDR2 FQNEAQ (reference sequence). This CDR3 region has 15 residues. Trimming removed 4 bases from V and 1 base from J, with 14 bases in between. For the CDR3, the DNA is TGTGCCAGCAGCTCGGCTCGAGCCAGATCCTACGAGCAGTACTTC. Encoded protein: CASSSARARSYEQYF.

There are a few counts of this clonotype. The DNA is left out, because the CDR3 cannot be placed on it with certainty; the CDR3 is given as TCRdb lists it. The CDR3 here is CTSSQDLGPGVPGSDTQYF. The chain combines TRBV1 with TRBJ2-3; TRBD1, the table's D call, was not compared with the DNA. TRBV1 is a pseudogene segment. The CDR3 numbers 19 amino acids, ends counted.